One sample yielded the 16 T cell receptor beta chains listed below, sequenced in a study. Tregs were sorted as CD4+CD25+CD127-/low cells. TCRdb called the 5' RACE reads again in MiXCR, with one record for every CDR3 protein. The sample has 7,100 or so distinct CDR3 sequences, about three quarters seen once. Sequencing was carried out using tumor-infiltrating Tregs sorted from the breast tumor. These receptors were collected from a female donor with breast cancer.

The rearrangement joins TRBV12-3 or TRBV12-4 to TRBJ2-1, with D possibly called TRBD1 or TRBD2 (5 bases each). With 5 bases removed from V and 4 bases from J, the gap between germline ends came to 15 bases. The CDR3 extends over 15 amino acids. For the CDR3, the DNA is TGTGCCAGCAGTGCCGGGACGAGAAGATACAATGAGCAGTTCTTC. Its translation is CASSAGTRRYNEQFF.

V and J are TRBV12-3 or TRBV12-4 and TRBJ2-3; 8 bases line up with TRBD2. This CDR3 is 14 amino acids long. V gave up 4 bases and J gave up 4 bases; unmatched junction bases: 4. CDR3 nucleotides: TGTGCCAGCAGTTCCACGGGGGGGTCAGATACGCAGTATTTT. As protein: CASSSTGGSDTQYF.

This chain links TRBV7-3 with TRBJ2-1, with 8 nucleotides matching TRBD1. V lost 4 bases and J lost 3; bases outside the gene matches: 5. From germline, CDR1 is SGHTA and CDR2 FQGTGA. The CDR3 is 15 residues long. This CDR3 is CASSYRTGIYNEQFF. The DNA of the CDR3 is TGTGCCAGCAGCTACCGGACAGGGATCTACAATGAGCAGTTCTTC.

This clonotype was observed a single time. Sequence at one end of the junction differs from germline and may be a read error. This chain uses TRBV6-5 with TRBJ2-1; 9 bases line up with TRBD2. This CDR3 region has 15 residues. Looked up from germline, CDR1 is MNHEY and CDR2 is SVGAGI. CDR3 sequence: CASSRSAGGYNEQSF. The CDR3 region has the DNA TGTGCCAGCAGCCGCTCCGCGGGAGGGTACAATGAGCAGTCCTTC.

The chain joins TRBV9 to TRBJ2-3; 7 bases fit TRBD2. V lost 3 bases, J lost 7 bases, and 11 bases stayed unmatched. This CDR3 is 15 amino acids long. CDR1 and CDR2 from the germline V gene are SGDLS and YYNGEE. The CDR3 sequence: CASSDVGLAAYTQYF. CDR3 coding DNA: TGTGCCAGCAGCGATGTGGGGCTAGCGGCCTATACGCAGTATTTT.

The V gene is TRBV9, the J gene TRBJ2-5; the match to TRBD1 covers 8 bases. The CDR3 runs 16 residues. CDR1 SGDLS and CDR2 YYNGEE come from the germline V gene. V lost 4 bases and J lost 2; bases outside the gene matches: 10. This CDR3 is CASSLPGTGEQETQYF. The DNA of the CDR3 is TGTGCCAGCAGCCTTCCCGGGACAGGTGAACAAGAGACCCAGTACTTC.

J is TRBJ2-7 and V is TRBV12-3 or TRBV12-4; 12 positions agree with TRBD2. The CDR3 covers 14 residues. The trim removed 6 bases at V and 13 bases at J, leaving 13 bases unmatched. DNA for the CDR3: TGTGCCAGCAGCAACGCTGGGCTAGCGGGAGGGCCTTACTTC. Translated: CASSNAGLAGGPYF.

The V and J genes are TRBV5-1 and TRBJ2-2, with 7 bases identical to TRBD1. Trimming cost V 4 bases and J 3 bases; bases outside gene matches: 12. Germline-derived CDR1 and CDR2 are SGHRS and YFSETQ. The CDR3 is 17 amino acids. CDR3 nucleotide sequence: TGCGCCAGCAGCACTGGACAGGACTCAATAGACACCGGGGAGCTGTTTTTT. Residues: CASSTGQDSIDTGELFF.

This clonotype was counted between two and nine times. The chain has TRBV12-3 or TRBV12-4 and TRBJ2-1, with 8 bases that match TRBD2. J gave up 4 bases and V 6 bases, and 5 bases lay outside the gene matches. This CDR3 contains 14 residues. The CDR3 loop is CASSHSGTYNEQFF. CDR3 DNA sequence: TGTGCCAGCAGCCATAGCGGGACTTACAATGAGCAGTTCTTC.

This sequence joins TRBV20-1 and TRBJ1-6; 7 bases line up with TRBD1. This CDR3 region has 18 residues. Trimming cost V 0 bases and J 11 bases; bases outside gene matches: 19. Germline CDR1 DFQATT, CDR2 SNEGSKA (reference sequence). CDR3 sequence (DNA): TGCAGTGCTAGAGATGCCTACCGGGACAGCCTAGGGGGGACACCCCTCCACTTT. Translated: CSARDAYRDSLGGTPLHF.

The chain couples TRBV28 to TRBJ2-3; D is uncertain. The V end lost 6 bases, the J end lost 0 bases, and 13 bases lay between the germline ends. The CDR3 runs 15 residues. CDR1 is MDHEN, CDR2 SYDVKM, per germline. The CDR3 sequence: CASSLGRLSTDTQYF. DNA for the CDR3: TGTGCCAGCAGCCTAGGACGGTTAAGCACAGATACGCAGTATTTT.

As for this clonotype: An end of the junction does not agree with germline; a read error may underlie this. The chain couples TRBV6-5 to TRBJ1-1; D is possibly TRBD1 (6 bases). The germline gives CDR1 MNHEY, CDR2 SVGAGI. The CDR3 length is 13 residues. The CDR3 loop is CAIGHQGNTEAFF. The CDR3 DNA is TGTGCCATAGGCCATCAGGGGAACACTGAAGCTTTTTTT.

The chain employs TRBV29-1 and TRBJ1-2, with D possibly being TRBD1 (5 bases). From germline, CDR1 is SQVTM and CDR2 ANQGSEA. CDR3 size: 13 residues. V shed 4 bases and J shed 4 bases, with 13 bases lying between them. This chain's CDR3 is CSVAAGVGYGYTF. CDR3 sequence (DNA): TGCAGCGTTGCTGCGGGGGTCGGCTATGGCTACACCTTC.

In DNA form, the CDR3 reads TGTGCCACCCAGGGACTAGTCAACAATGAGCAGTTCTTC. It encodes CATQGLVNNEQFF. The chain recombines TRBV12-3 or TRBV12-4 with TRBJ2-1; 8 nucleotides line up with TRBD2. After removal of 10 bases from V and 5 bases from J, the junction contained 7 bases not matched to a gene. This CDR3 region has 13 residues.

This clonotype was seen just once. The chain has TRBV5-1 and TRBJ2-1; possibly TRBD2 for D (5 bases). Germline V gives CDR1 SGHRS, CDR2 YFSETQ. The CDR3 runs to 14 residues. V was cut by 4 bases and J by 0 bases, with 8 bases left in between. The CDR3 DNA follows: TGCGCCAGCAGCCCAGCGGTCTCCTACAATGAGCAGTTCTTC. Amino acid sequence: CASSPAVSYNEQFF.

For this clonotype: Likely a read error: the CDR3 ends without its conserved phenylalanine or tryptophan. J is TRBJ2-1 and V is TRBV11-2, with D unresolved. Germline V gene lookup returns CDR1 SGHAT and CDR2 FQNNGV. The CDR3 length is 11 residues. The V gene lost 5 bases and the J gene lost 8 bases, with 7 bases spanning the gap. The CDR3 spells CASSTRHEQFL. CDR3 bases: TGTGCCAGCAGCACGCGTCATGAGCAGTTCCTC.